The 25 T cell receptor beta chains in this list originate from one sample, sequenced in a study of vaccination and CD4 T cells after COVID-19 (dated by TCRdb to between 2022 and 2023). What these receptors recognize is not known. The label giving this sample's treatment or condition can be read as: approximately 9-day PBMC culture with coronavirus spike peptide pools or control peptides (ViraFEST assay). The library was built by means of PCR. The sequencing machine was an Illumina iSeq 100. At the Johns Hopkins FTIC core, DNA from the cultured CD4+ T cells underwent TCR sequencing with the Oncomine TCR Beta short-read assay. In TCRdb, the public reads were trimmed at Q25 with fastp and aligned with MiXCR, with productive beta chains retained. Rows are combined by CDR3 protein, so each entry shows the most common genes and DNA. The sample records approximately 12,000 distinct CDR3 sequences, about half of which are singletons. Approximately 15% of the sample is in the top ten clones.

The sample consisted of CD4+ T cells from blood, cultured in vitro. All receptors derive from a human donor who had recovered from COVID-19.

This clonotype was detected a few times. The J gene is TRBJ1-5, the V gene TRBV19, with no clear D. This CDR3 contains 13 residues. In germline, CDR1 is LNHDA, CDR2 SQIVND (reference sequence). The ends were cut back, 3 bases at V and 4 bases at J, with 7 bases in the middle. CDR3 nucleotides: TGTGCCAGTAGTATCGAGTCGAATCAGCCCCAGCATTTT. This sequence encodes CASSIESNQPQHF.

A few counts support this clonotype. The chain employs TRBV6-5 and TRBJ1-2; no clear D. V was clipped by 4 bases and J by 6 bases, with 9 bases between them. Germline CDR1 reads MNHEY; CDR2 reads SVGAGI. This CDR3 is built from 12 residues. In DNA form, the CDR3 reads TGTGCCAGCAGTTTCCGGGGAAATGGCTACACCTTC. Translation: CASSFRGNGYTF.

The chain uses TRBV27 and TRBJ2-4; D call uncertain. CDR1 and CDR2 from the germline V gene are MNHEY and SMNVEV (reference sequence). V was shortened by 5 bases and J by 0 bases, with 5 bases between the two germline ends. The CDR3 totals 13 residues. The chain's CDR3 is CASSPLAKNIQYF. CDR3 coding DNA: TGTGCCAGCAGTCCCCTAGCCAAAAACATTCAGTACTTC.

The J gene is TRBJ2-7, the V gene TRBV28, with D possibly TRBD1 on 7 matching bases. The CDR3 runs 12 residues. Germline-derived CDR1 and CDR2 are MDHEN and SYDVKM. V was shortened by 7 bases and J by 6 bases, with 13 bases between the two germline ends. CDR3: CASTAGGSEQYF. The CDR3 coding sequence is TGTGCCAGCACCGCAGGGGGGTCCGAGCAGTACTTC.

The rearrangement joins TRBV4-3 to TRBJ1-6; maybe TRBD1 (5 bases). V dropped 4 bases and J dropped 0 bases, with 7 bases sitting between them. CDR3 length: 15 amino acids. Germline CDR1 reads LGHNA; CDR2 reads YSLEER. The CDR3 loop is CASSLDSSYNSPLHF. The CDR3 DNA reads TGCGCCAGCAGCCTAGACAGCTCCTATAATTCACCCCTCCACTTT.

This clonotype was seen more than once but under ten times. The CDR3 sequence is CASSSAGFAYGYTF. CDR3 DNA sequence: TGTGCCAGCAGTTCCGCAGGGTTTGCCTATGGCTACACCTTC. The chain combines TRBV6-5 with TRBJ1-2, with D possibly TRBD1 on 5 matching bases. The CDR3 loop spans 14 amino acids. Germline assignment: CDR1 MNHEY and CDR2 SVGAGI. V was pared by 4 bases and J by 4 bases, with 13 bases between.

This clonotype was found once. The V gene is TRBV7-9, the J gene TRBJ2-2, with 9 bases that match TRBD2. V lost 10 bases and J lost 1; bases outside the gene matches: 10. CDR3 size: 16 residues. Germline V gene lookup returns CDR1 SEHNR and CDR2 FQNEAQ (reference sequence). The CDR3 protein is CATITTLAGNTGELFF. CDR3 coding DNA: TGTGCCACAATCACCACACTAGCGGGGAACACCGGGGAGCTGTTTTTT. Full variable domain (missing parts from reference TRBV7-9 and TRBJ2-2): DTGVSQNPRHKITKRGQNVTFRCDPISEHNRLYWYRQTLGQGPEFLTYFQNEAQLEKSRLLSDRFSAERPKGSFSTLEIQRTEQGDSAMYLCATITTLAGNTGELFFGEGSRLTVL.

This clonotype turned up a few times. V usage is TRBV20-1 and J usage is TRBJ1-6; 7 bases are shared with TRBD1. This CDR3 comprises 15 residues. V lost 6 bases to trimming and J lost 9 bases; unmatched junction nucleotides: 14. Germline CDR1 and CDR2: DFQATT and SNEGSKA (reference sequence). The CDR3 DNA is TGCAGTGCCCCCTCGGGAGGGGGCATGAGTTCACCCCTCCACTTT. Its protein product is CSAPSGGGMSSPLHF.

The chain recombines TRBV30 with TRBJ1-3; D possibly corresponds to TRBD1 (5 bases). V was cut by 4 bases and J by 5 bases, with 15 bases left in between. The germline V gene encodes CDR1 GTSNPN and CDR2 SVGIG (reference sequence). This CDR3 has 14 amino acids. The CDR3 DNA sequence: TGTGCCTGGACACCACGGGGGAATCGAAACACCATATATTTT. Amino acid sequence: CAWTPRGNRNTIYF.

This clonotype is a singleton in its sample. The J gene is TRBJ2-3, the V gene TRBV21-1; TRBD1, the D gene given by the table, was not confirmed from the DNA. TRBV21-1 is an annotated pseudogene. The CDR3 is 15 residues long. CDR3 bases: TGTGCCACCAATTTAAGAGGGGCCAGCACAGATACGCAGTATTTT. It codes for CATNLRGASTDTQYF.

The rearrangement links TRBV20-1 to TRBJ2-3; D gene ambiguous. V was clipped by 8 bases and J by 1 base, with 19 bases between them. Germline-derived CDR1 and CDR2 are DFQATT and SNEGSKA (reference sequence). The CDR3 is made up of 15 amino acids. The CDR3 is CSSRPAGPRTDTQYF. The DNA for the CDR3 is TGCAGTTCCAGACCGGCAGGCCCCCGCACAGATACGCAGTATTTT.

This sequence joins TRBV11-2 and TRBJ2-1; 10 bases line up with TRBD2. The V and J ends lost 6 bases and 5 bases, in that order; junction bases with no gene match: 4. The CDR3 loop spans 14 amino acids. CDR1 and CDR2 (germline): SGHAT, FQNNGV. DNA for the CDR3: TGTGCCAGCAGAAAGCGGGAGGGAAACAATGAGCAGTTCTTC. Amino acids: CASRKREGNNEQFF.

This clonotype is deemed medium-sized. This chain joins TRBV27 and TRBJ1-2, with D perhaps TRBD1 (6 bases). V was cut by 6 bases and J by 6 bases, with 11 bases left in between. CDR3 length: 12 amino acids. In germline, CDR1 is MNHEY, CDR2 SMNVEV (reference sequence). Here the CDR3 reads CASSLRGNGYTF. For the CDR3, the DNA is TGTGCCAGCAGCTTAAGGGGGAATGGCTACACCTTC.

V is TRBV5-4 and J is TRBJ1-2, with TRBD1 matching over 9 bases. The CDR3 is made up of 14 amino acids. Trimming at V came to 2 bases and at J to 4 bases, leaving 3 bases not matched to a gene. CDR1 and CDR2 (germline): SGHNT, YYREEE (reference sequence). CDR3 DNA sequence: TGTGCCAGCAGCTTAGGGACAGGGTTCTATGGCTACACCTTC. Residues: CASSLGTGFYGYTF.

The V and J genes are TRBV24-1 and TRBJ1-2; maybe TRBD1 (5 bases). CDR3 length equals 15 residues. V was clipped by 3 bases and J by 2 bases, with 12 bases between them. Germline V gives CDR1 KGHDR, CDR2 SFDVKD. CDR3 sequence reads: CATSDPGTENYGYTF. DNA for the CDR3: TGTGCCACCAGTGATCCCGGGACGGAAAACTATGGCTACACCTTC.

This chain connects TRBV28 to TRBJ2-1, with D perhaps matching TRBD1 or TRBD2 (5 bases each). The CDR3 runs to 14 residues. V shed 4 bases and J shed 12 bases, with 19 bases lying between them. Germline CDR1 MDHEN, CDR2 SYDVKM. The CDR3 spells CASSSTEGRSGQFF. The CDR3 DNA reads as TGTGCCAGCAGTTCAACCGAGGGGAGAAGCGGGCAGTTCTTC.

The chain recombines TRBV20-1 with TRBJ2-3, with 9 bases that match TRBD2. From germline, CDR1 is DFQATT and CDR2 SNEGSKA (reference sequence). This CDR3 is 14 amino acids long. With 3 bases clipped from V and 4 bases from J, the junction kept 5 bases outside the gene matches. The CDR3 DNA is TGCAGTGCTAGTATAGCGGGAGAGTCAGATACGCAGTATTTT. Translation: CSASIAGESDTQYF.

The J gene is TRBJ2-1, the V gene TRBV7-3; 9 nucleotides agree with TRBD2. With 5 bases clipped from V and 4 bases from J, the junction kept 9 bases outside the gene matches. Germline V CDR1 and CDR2: SGHTA, FQGTGA. This CDR3 has 16 residues. Here the CDR3 reads CASSPTPSGVYNEQFF. The CDR3 DNA reads as TGTGCCAGCAGCCCTACTCCTAGCGGGGTATACAATGAGCAGTTCTTC.

V gene TRBV2 combines with J gene TRBJ2-5; D is possibly TRBD2 (6 bases). The CDR3 sequence is 15 residues long. Germline V lookup: CDR1 SNHLY, CDR2 FYNNEI. Deletions cut 3 bases from V and 1 base from J, with 12 bases between. The CDR3 here is CASSEGGRAQETQYF. The CDR3 bases are TGTGCCAGCAGTGAGGGAGGAAGGGCCCAAGAGACCCAGTACTTC.

This clonotype has more than one count but fewer than ten. The chain carries TRBV6-5 and TRBJ2-5, with D hard to call. This CDR3 spans 14 amino acids. Trimming left V 6 bases short and J 5 bases short, with 16 bases between. Per germline, CDR1 MNHEY and CDR2 SVGAGI. CDR3: CASSSSDLDETQYF. The CDR3 region has the DNA TGTGCCAGCAGCTCCTCGGACCTTGACGAGACCCAGTACTTC.

This clonotype was seen a handful of times. This chain joins TRBV5-1 and TRBJ2-1, with a possible D match to TRBD2 (5 bases). Trimming shortened V by 4 bases and J by 9 bases, and 14 bases separated the two germline ends. From germline, CDR1 is SGHRS and CDR2 YFSETQ. The CDR3 sequence is 13 residues long. This CDR3 is CASSTSTSTEQFF. Here the CDR3 DNA reads TGCGCCAGCAGCACCTCTACTAGTACTGAGCAGTTCTTC.

The rearrangement links TRBV24-1 to TRBJ2-2; D is unresolved. The V end lost 3 bases, the J end lost 4 bases, and 11 bases lay between the germline ends. From germline, CDR1 is KGHDR and CDR2 SFDVKD. This CDR3 contains 15 residues. DNA for the CDR3: TGTGCCACCAGTGATCCAAACGTCGTCACCGGGGAGCTGTTTTTT. Its protein product is CATSDPNVVTGELFF.

The rearrangement joins TRBV6-1 to TRBJ1-5, with 7 bases lining up with TRBD1. CDR1 and CDR2 from the germline V gene are MNHNS and SASEGT. Trimming cost V 6 bases and J 5 bases; bases outside gene matches: 4. The CDR3 is 13 amino acids. The CDR3 DNA reads TGTGCCAGCAGCCCAGACAGGGATCAGCCCCAGCATTTT. This gives the protein CASSPDRDQPQHF.

Regarding this clonotype: The limits of the CDR3 on the DNA are not certain, so only TCRdb's listed CDR3 is given. The chain couples TRBV20-1 to TRBJ2-3; the table's D gene call, TRBD1, was not cross checked with the DNA. The CDR3 is 16 amino acids long, termini counted. Germline-derived CDR1 and CDR2 are DFQATT and SNEGSKA (reference sequence). The CDR3 sequence: CSARDSGRAGTDTQYF.

This clonotype turned up a few times. The chain carries TRBV7-9 and TRBJ2-3; no clear D gene. Trimming took 4 bases from V and 4 from J, leaving 12 bases between them. Germline V gene data show CDR1 as SEHNR and CDR2 as FQNEAQ (reference sequence). This CDR3 region has 14 residues. In DNA, the CDR3 is TGTGCCAGCAGCTCTCCCCGGTCGGCAGATACGCAGTATTTT. Amino acid sequence: CASSSPRSADTQYF.